The source of this TCR beta chain is a study of blood T cell repertoires in COVID-19. The wider study: Samples of COVID-19 (acute and convalescent) were obtained from the United States, Italy and Spain. From T cells, B-cell-depleted T cells, or PBMCs came the material, which was cDNA or gDNA.

In the original workflow: Amplified reference gene primers provided the basis for estimating nucleated cell counts. TCRdb's table, derived via immunoSEQ multiplex PCR, lists solely in-frame clones and lacks some. That table is the source of V, J and clone size, and D and trimming were worked out from the DNA. The table includes 110,000 or so clones, approximately 90% detected once. J gave up 8 bases and V 1 base, and 7 bases lay outside the gene matches. CDR1 is SGHAT and CDR2 is FQNNGV in the germline V gene. This CDR3 is built from 15 residues. Sequencing used peripheral blood. The chain joins TRBV11-2 to TRBJ2-1; 8 nucleotides line up with TRBD2. The sequence derives from a woman in her 70s who had recovered from COVID-19. The CDR3: CASSLAGGRSDEQFF. The DNA for the CDR3 is TGTGCCAGCAGCTTAGCGGGGGGGCGTTCGGATGAGCAGTTCTTC. The variable domain in full, with the rest retrieved from reference TRBV11-2 and TRBJ2-1, is EAGVAQSPRYKIIEKRQSVAFWCNPISGHATLYWYQQILGQGPKLLIQFQNNGVVDDSQLPKDRFSAERLKGVDSTLKIQPAKLEDSAVYLCASSLAGGRSDEQFFGPGTRLTVL.